These T cell receptor beta chains were read from a single sample in a study of shared clonotypes between healthy human individuals. Data came from immunoSEQ multiplex PCR; TCRdb stores just in-frame clones and leaves some out. The table shows about 1,500,000 clones, with roughly 96% occurring only once. Sample: naive CD4+ T cells sorted from blood. The receptors were sampled from a man between 25 and 39 years old in good health. The CDR3 runs from the conserved cysteine through the conserved F or W. The D gene is left open where the match is weak. Rows give clone size only sometimes, using once, few, many, or a class for an expanded clone.

size	V	J	D	CDR3	DNA
once	TRBV4-3	TRBJ2-1	-	CASSQDHRQGGNEQFF	TGCGCCAGCAGCCAAGATCACAGACAGGGAGGCAATGAGCAGTTCTTC
-	TRBV9	TRBJ2-3	-	CASNVVRDTQYF	TGTGCCAGCAACGTAGTTAGAGATACGCAGTATTTT
-	TRBV25-1	TRBJ2-2	-	CASSEGKNTGELFF	TGTGCCAGCAGTGAGGGGAAGAACACCGGGGAGCTGTTTTTT
-	TRBV27	TRBJ2-5	TRBD2	CASSLTGWRASGRETQYF	TGTGCCAGCAGTTTGACAGGGTGGCGGGCTAGCGGGAGGGAGACCCAGTACTTC
-	TRBV11-3	TRBJ2-7	TRBD2	CASSLAGGEQYF	TGTGCCAGCAGCTTAGCGGGAGGCGAGCAGTACTTC
-	TRBV6-5	TRBJ2-1	TRBD1	CASSSPTGVSYNEQFF	TGTGCCAGCAGTTCTCCGACAGGGGTTTCCTACAATGAGCAGTTCTTC
-	TRBV7-2	TRBJ1-2	TRBD1	CASSTPGQGSQYGYTF	TGTGCCAGCAGCACCCCGGGACAGGGGTCCCAATATGGCTACACCTTC
-	TRBV9	TRBJ2-5	TRBD2	CASSLTTSAKETQYF	TGTGCCAGCAGCCTCACTACTAGCGCCAAAGAGACCCAGTACTTC
-	TRBV19	TRBJ1-5	-	CASRQASLGNQPQHF	TGTGCCAGTAGACAGGCCTCTTTGGGCAATCAGCCCCAGCATTTT
-	TRBV21-1	TRBJ1-5	-	CASSKVGNQPQHF	TGTGCCAGCAGCAAAGTAGGGAATCAGCCCCAGCATTTT
-	TRBV9	TRBJ2-7	TRBD1	CASSVGGTVIYEQYF	TGTGCCAGCAGCGTAGGAGGGACAGTTATCTACGAGCAGTACTTC
-	TRBV5-6	TRBJ1-1	TRBD1	CASRERQGARYTEAFF	TGTGCCAGCAGGGAAAGACAGGGGGCGCGATACACTGAAGCTTTCTTT
-	TRBV6-6	TRBJ2-7	TRBD2	CASVNNREGPLEQYF	TGTGCCAGCGTCAACAATCGGGAGGGACCCCTCGAGCAGTACTTC
-	TRBV7-2	TRBJ1-1	-	CASSLGGRGHRNTEAFF	TGTGCCAGCAGCTTAGGAGGCAGGGGACACCGGAACACTGAAGCTTTCTTT
-	TRBV5-6	TRBJ1-4	-	CASSLGRVREKLFF	TGTGCCAGCAGCTTGGGAAGGGTTCGAGAAAAACTGTTTTTT
-	TRBV25-1	TRBJ2-2	TRBD2	CASSDTWGGPNTGELFF	TGTGCCAGCAGTGATACCTGGGGGGGTCCGAACACCGGGGAGCTGTTTTTT
-	TRBV5-3	TRBJ2-7	-	CARSPYSQAYEQYF	TGTGCCAGAAGCCCCTATTCTCAGGCCTACGAGCAGTACTTC
-	TRBV27	TRBJ2-1	-	CASPWAGHLGDEQFF	TGTGCCAGCCCTTGGGCCGGGCACCTTGGCGATGAGCAGTTCTTC
-	TRBV5-6	TRBJ2-5	TRBD1	CASSLRGQGFVETQYF	TGTGCCAGCAGCTTGCGGGGACAGGGCTTTGTTGAGACCCAGTACTTC
-	TRBV7-9	TRBJ2-7	-	CASSFTGTHYEQYF	TGTGCCAGCAGCTTTACTGGGACACACTACGAGCAGTACTTC
-	TRBV13	TRBJ2-7	TRBD1	CATRDRGAGEQYF	TGTGCCACTCGGGACAGGGGGGCTGGGGAGCAGTACTTC
-	TRBV7-9	TRBJ2-2	-	CASSWDTGELFF	TGTGCCAGCAGTTGGGACACCGGGGAGCTGTTTTTT
-	TRBV7-9	TRBJ2-7	TRBD2	CASSFGPLAGGPASYEQYF	TGTGCCAGCAGCTTTGGGCCCTTAGCGGGAGGGCCCGCTTCCTACGAGCAGTACTTC
-	TRBV9	TRBJ2-1	-	CASSVGGVYEQFF	TGTGCCAGCAGCGTTGGCGGTGTGTATGAGCAGTTCTTC
once	TRBV6-4	TRBJ2-5	TRBD1	CASRETGTGQQETQYF	TGTGCCAGCAGGGAGACAGGGACAGGTCAACAAGAGACCCAGTACTTC
-	TRBV7-7	TRBJ2-5	-	CASSSLGTQYF	TGTGCTAGCAGCTCCCTAGGGACCCAGTACTTC
-	TRBV28	TRBJ1-5	TRBD1	CASSSSGQGSGQPQHF	TGTGCCAGCAGTTCCTCGGGACAGGGGTCAGGTCAGCCCCAGCATTTT
-	TRBV9	TRBJ2-7	TRBD1	CASSVGGQGAYEQYF	TGTGCCAGCAGCGTAGGGGGACAGGGGGCCTACGAGCAGTACTTC
-	TRBV19	TRBJ1-1	TRBD1	CASRGTVDTEAFF	TGTGCCAGTAGGGGGACAGTCGACACTGAAGCTTTCTTT
once	TRBV27	TRBJ2-6	-	CASSFLLSPGANVLTF	TGTGCCAGCAGTTTTCTCTTATCCCCTGGGGCCAACGTCCTGACTTTC
-	TRBV7-2	TRBJ2-7	-	CASSLYQVITSEQYF	TGTGCCAGCAGCTTATATCAAGTTATTACCTCCGAGCAGTACTTC
-	TRBV18	TRBJ2-2	-	CASSSSGTGELFF	TGTGCCAGCTCAAGTTCGGGCACCGGGGAGCTGTTTTTT
few	TRBV7-9	TRBJ2-1	-	CASTTTLGGRGYEQFF	TGTGCCAGCACAACCACCCTTGGGGGCAGGGGATATGAGCAGTTCTTC
-	TRBV5-6	TRBJ2-1	TRBD2	CASSPPGSGNYNEQFF	TGTGCCAGCAGCCCCCCGGGCAGCGGGAATTACAATGAGCAGTTCTTC
-	TRBV5-4	TRBJ2-7	-	CASGKDAASYEQYF	TGTGCCAGCGGCAAAGACGCCGCCTCCTACGAGCAGTACTTC
-	TRBV4-2	TRBJ2-2	TRBD1	CASSLTGPGELFF	TGTGCCAGCAGCCTGACAGGGCCCGGGGAGCTGTTTTTT
once	TRBV19	TRBJ2-7	-	CASSAWDLRYEQYF	TGTGCCAGTAGTGCTTGGGACCTGCGATACGAGCAGTACTTC
-	TRBV6-5	TRBJ2-7	-	CASSYVGVYEQYF	TGTGCCAGCAGTTACGTCGGAGTCTACGAGCAGTACTTC
-	TRBV27	TRBJ2-1	-	CASSLRQTSYNEQFF	TGTGCCAGCAGTTTGAGACAGACCTCCTACAATGAGCAGTTCTTC
-	TRBV18	TRBJ2-3	-	CASSPNRGTDTQYF	TGTGCCAGCTCACCAAACCGGGGCACAGATACGCAGTATTTT
-	TRBV10-1	TRBJ2-2	TRBD1	CASSDSDRGTGELFF	TGCGCCAGCAGTGATTCCGACAGGGGCACCGGGGAGCTGTTTTTT
-	TRBV14	TRBJ1-2	-	CASSTYGTSGYTF	TGTGCCAGCAGCACATATGGGACCTCCGGCTACACCTTC
once	TRBV5-1	TRBJ1-1	-	CASSISQGVGAEAFF	TGCGCCAGCAGCATCTCACAGGGTGTGGGCGCTGAAGCTTTCTTT
once	TRBV6-1	TRBJ1-4	-	CATSRGVDEKLFF	TGTGCCACGAGCCGGGGGGTGGATGAAAAACTGTTTTTT
-	TRBV19	TRBJ1-5	TRBD1	CASSGTGGGQPQHF	TGTGCCAGTAGTGGAACAGGGGGTGGACAGCCCCAGCATTTT
-	TRBV25-1	TRBJ2-2	-	CASSDFAGELFF	TGTGCCAGCAGTGACTTCGCCGGGGAGCTGTTTTTT
-	TRBV7-9	TRBJ2-1	-	CASSRDSTLWGEQFF	TGTGCCAGCAGTCGGGACTCGACACTTTGGGGGGAGCAGTTCTTC
-	TRBV27	TRBJ1-2	TRBD1	CASSDTGAVWYTF	TGTGCCAGCAGTGACACAGGGGCGGTGTGGTACACCTTC
-	TRBV28	TRBJ2-1	TRBD2	CASRGSGSTEQFF	TGTGCCAGCCGGGGTAGCGGGAGTACCGAGCAGTTCTTC
-	TRBV4-2	TRBJ2-2	TRBD2	CASSPQTSGRIAGELFF	TGTGCCAGCAGCCCCCAGACTAGCGGGAGAATTGCCGGGGAGCTGTTTTTT
-	TRBV18	TRBJ1-2	-	CASSAGTDYGYTF	TGTGCCAGCTCAGCCGGGACGGACTATGGCTACACCTTC
-	TRBV18	TRBJ2-1	-	CASSPPKWPPYNEQFF	TGTGCCAGCTCACCACCGAAATGGCCTCCCTACAATGAGCAGTTCTTC
-	TRBV6-1	TRBJ1-4	-	CASTAREKLFF	TGTGCCAGCACCGCCCGGGAAAAACTGTTTTTT
-	TRBV14	TRBJ1-1	-	CASSPGLLPRVTEAFF	TGTGCCAGCAGCCCCGGGCTCCTACCTAGGGTCACTGAAGCTTTCTTT
-	TRBV5-4	TRBJ2-7	TRBD2	CASSFGFGTSRYYEQYF	TGTGCCAGCAGCTTTGGGTTCGGGACTAGTCGATACTACGAGCAGTACTTC